These 5 T cell receptor beta chains came from one sample sequenced in a study of PD-1 blockade in mismatch repair-deficient tumors. TCRdb's copy holds only in-frame clones and misses some; the assay was immunoSEQ multiplex PCR. The table lists approximately 16,000 clones, almost 85% of them singletons. The sequenced sample was PBMCs, obtained before pembrolizumab treatment. The source is an adult with mismatch repair-deficient cancer.

The rearrangement joins TRBV6-6 to TRBJ2-1; D possibly uses TRBD1 or TRBD2 (5 bases each). This CDR3 is built from 14 residues. Trimming cost V 7 bases and J 3 bases, with 13 bases left between them. Germline values: CDR1 MNHNY, CDR2 SVGAGI (reference sequence). This chain's CDR3 is CASTAKRGYNEQFF. The CDR3 bases are TGTGCCAGCACCGCAAAGAGGGGCTACAATGAGCAGTTCTTC.

This rearrangement joins TRBV18 to TRBJ2-1, with D possibly matching TRBD1 (6 bases). The ends were cut back, 2 bases at V and 3 bases at J, with 8 bases in the middle. The CDR3 consists of 14 residues. In germline, CDR1 is KGHSH, CDR2 LQKENI. CDR3 region: CASSPNRVYNEQFF. The CDR3 DNA sequence: TGTGCCAGCTCACCAAACAGGGTCTACAATGAGCAGTTCTTC.

This sequence joins TRBV5-4 and TRBJ2-5, with 8 bases lining up with TRBD1. With V trimmed by 0 bases and J by 4 bases, 2 bases remained unmatched. The length of the CDR3 is 14 residues. Germline-derived CDR1 and CDR2 are SGHNT and YYREEE (reference sequence). CDR3 DNA sequence: TGTGCCAGCAGCTTGGGAGGGACAGGAGAGACCCAGTACTTC. Its protein product is CASSLGGTGETQYF.

V gene TRBV4-3 combines with J gene TRBJ2-6, with D possibly TRBD1 on 5 matching bases. Trimming took 1 base from V and 2 from J, leaving 12 bases between them. Germline loops: CDR1 LGHNA, CDR2 YSLEER. CDR3 size: 17 residues. The CDR3 region has the DNA TGCGCCAGCAGCCAAGCCGACCAAGGGGCTGGGGCCAACGTCCTGACTTTC. As protein: CASSQADQGAGANVLTF.

This rearrangement joins TRBV28 to TRBJ2-7; 9 bases are a match to TRBD1. This CDR3 contains 15 residues. J gave up 3 bases and V 2 bases, and 5 bases lay outside the gene matches. The germline V gene encodes CDR1 MDHEN and CDR2 SYDVKM. DNA of the CDR3: TGTGCCAGCAGTTTACCGGGGGACAGGGACTACGAGCAGTACTTC. Translating it yields CASSLPGDRDYEQYF.